A single sample gave rise to the 8 T cell receptor beta chains below, sequenced in a study of early T cells in non-severe SARS-CoV-2 infection. TCRdb redid the calling of the 5' RACE reads with MiXCR, one entry per CDR3 protein. The sample has about 59,000 distinct CDR3 sequences; approximately 13% are singletons. This specimen was whole blood, taken at baseline. The receptors were gathered from an adult who was a healthcare worker with PCR-confirmed SARS-CoV-2 infection or an uninfected control (not recorded which).

The V and J genes are TRBV6-2 or TRBV6-3 and TRBJ2-7; 7 bases agree with TRBD2. CDR1 and CDR2 from the germline V gene are MNHEY and SVGEGT. The CDR3 runs to 14 residues. The J segment lost 2 bases and the V segment lost 5 bases, leaving 6 bases of the junction unmatched. The CDR3 DNA reads as TGTGCCAGCAGTGTCCCGGGACTACCCTACGAGCAGTACTTC. Encoded protein: CASSVPGLPYEQYF.

This clonotype was seen repeatedly, ten times or more. The rearrangement joins TRBV3-1 to TRBJ1-1; D is unresolved. This CDR3 comprises 11 residues. In germline, CDR1 is LGHDT, CDR2 YNNKEL (reference sequence). Trimming cost V 6 bases and J 4 bases, with 6 bases left between them. The CDR3 DNA sequence: TGTGCCAGCAGGGGAGGCACTGAAGCTTTCTTT. It specifies CASRGGTEAFF.

V is TRBV20-1 and J is TRBJ2-6; D remains unclear. V shed 8 bases and J shed 0 bases, with 8 bases lying between them. The CDR3 sequence is 13 residues long. CDR1 and CDR2 from the germline V gene are DFQATT and SNEGSKA (reference sequence). For the CDR3, the DNA is TGCAGTTCGTTCCACTCTGGGGCCAACGTCCTGACTTTC. As protein: CSSFHSGANVLTF.

This clonotype came up a few times. The genes are TRBV5-5 and TRBJ2-2; a weak D match, TRBD2 (5 bases). V was pared by 0 bases and J by 5 bases, with 8 bases between. Per germline, CDR1 SGHKS and CDR2 YYEKEE (reference sequence). This CDR3 has 14 amino acids. The chain's CDR3 is CASSLGSGTGELFF. The CDR3 DNA follows: TGTGCCAGCAGCTTGGGGTCGGGGACCGGGGAGCTGTTTTTT.

The CDR3 DNA is TGCAGCGGGCCTCTAGCGGGGGGGCCTTCCTACGAGCAGTACTTC. This sequence encodes CSGPLAGGPSYEQYF. This chain uses TRBV20-1 with TRBJ2-7; the match to TRBD2 covers 12 bases. Germline V gene data show CDR1 as DFQATT and CDR2 as SNEGSKA (reference sequence). This CDR3 has 15 residues.

The genes are TRBV7-3 and TRBJ2-2; 7 nucleotides match TRBD1. V shed 5 bases, J shed 4 bases, and the junction held 7 bases outside the gene matches. This CDR3 has 15 amino acids. CDR1 SGHTA and CDR2 FQGTGA come from the germline V gene. The CDR3 here is CASSLNTGATGELFF. In nucleotides, the CDR3 is TGTGCCAGCAGCCTAAATACAGGGGCCACCGGGGAGCTGTTTTTT.

This clonotype was detected a few times. The V call is TRBV29-1, the J call TRBJ2-1; 11 bases match TRBD2. The CDR3 loop spans 13 amino acids. Germline V gene data show CDR1 as SQVTM and CDR2 as ANQGSEA. The ends lost 6 bases at V and 10 bases at J; junction bases unmatched: 8. CDR3 sequence (DNA): TGCAGCGTCCGGACTAGCGGGTTTTTGGAGCAGTTCTTC. Amino acid sequence: CSVRTSGFLEQFF.

Only a few counts were recorded for this clonotype. The chain is built from TRBV21-1 and TRBJ1-5. TRBV21-1 has pseudogene status. The CDR3 totals 15 residues. CDR3 region: CASSKVNTGNQPQHF. The CDR3 nucleotides read TGTGCCAGCAGCAAAGTCAATACAGGCAATCAGCCCCAGCATTTT.